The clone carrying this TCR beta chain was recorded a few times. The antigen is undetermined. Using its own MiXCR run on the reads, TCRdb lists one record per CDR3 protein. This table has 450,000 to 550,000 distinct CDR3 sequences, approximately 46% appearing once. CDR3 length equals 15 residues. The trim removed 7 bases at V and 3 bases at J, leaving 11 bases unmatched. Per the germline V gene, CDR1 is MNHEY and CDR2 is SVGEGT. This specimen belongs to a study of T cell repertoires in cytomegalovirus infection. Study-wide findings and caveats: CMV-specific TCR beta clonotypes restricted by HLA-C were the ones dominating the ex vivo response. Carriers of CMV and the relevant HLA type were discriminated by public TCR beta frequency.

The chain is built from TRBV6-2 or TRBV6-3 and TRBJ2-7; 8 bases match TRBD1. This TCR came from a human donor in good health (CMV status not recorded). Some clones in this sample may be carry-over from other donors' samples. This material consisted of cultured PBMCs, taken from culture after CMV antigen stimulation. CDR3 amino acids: CASKRLTGASYEQYF. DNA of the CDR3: TGTGCCAGCAAACGGCTGACAGGGGCGAGCTACGAGCAGTACTTC.